The 29 T cell receptor beta chains below come from one sample, sequenced in a study of human T cells and chemical hapten exposure. Time point denoted: patch test 1, 2 weeks after DPC sensitization. Treatment denoted: therapeutic diphenylcyclopropenone sensitization with weekly scalp DPC. TCRdb reprocessed the RACE reads with MiXCR, giving one entry per CDR3 protein. The table shows roughly 360,000 distinct CDR3 sequences, with roughly 4.8% occurring only once. Material: whole blood, obtained in connection with sensitization to the hapten diphenylcyclopropenone (DPC). The receptors originated from a woman aged 50 to 65 with alopecia areata. Some clones in this sample may be carry-over from other donors' samples.

This clonotype showed up many times. The chain recombines TRBV7-2 with TRBJ2-1, with a tentative D call TRBD1 (5 bases). Germline values: CDR1 SGHTA, CDR2 FQGNSA. V lost 5 bases to trimming and J lost 0 bases, with 11 bases between them. The CDR3 is made up of 15 amino acids. The CDR3 is CASSTDNRSYNEQFF. As DNA, the CDR3 is TGTGCCAGCAGCACGGACAACCGCTCCTACAATGAGCAGTTCTTC.

This clonotype was picked up many times. This chain joins TRBV7-2 and TRBJ2-2; D unclear. V lost 4 bases and J lost 4, with 10 bases in between. Germline V gene sequence: CDR1 SGHTA, CDR2 FQGNSA. There are 14 residues in the CDR3. The chain's CDR3 is CASSSVSSTGELFF. The CDR3 coding sequence is TGTGCCAGCAGCTCGGTCTCATCCACCGGGGAGCTGTTTTTT. The full variable domain, its missing parts supplied by reference TRBV7-2 and TRBJ2-2, is GAGVSQSPSNKVTEKGKDVELRCDPISGHTALYWYRQSLGQGLEFLIYFQGNSAPDKSGLPSDRFSAERTGGSVSTLTIQRTQQEDSAVYLCASSSVSSTGELFFGEGSRLTVL.

A few counts support this clonotype. The chain is built from TRBV7-2 and TRBJ1-5, with a weak D call TRBD1 (5 bases). This CDR3 contains 14 residues. With 5 bases removed from V and 3 bases from J, the gap between germline ends came to 11 bases. Germline-derived CDR1 and CDR2 are SGHTA and FQGNSA. CDR3 amino acids: CASSPQAFNQPQHF. In DNA form, the CDR3 reads TGTGCCAGCAGCCCACAGGCTTTCAATCAGCCCCAGCATTTT.

This clonotype showed up many times. The chain uses TRBV11-2 and TRBJ2-3, with a weak D call TRBD1 (5 bases). The CDR3 length is 12 residues. Trimming pared 5 bases from V and 5 bases from J, leaving 8 bases between. Germline V gene data show CDR1 as SGHAT and CDR2 as FQNNGV. The CDR3 spells CASSQGEDTQYF. CDR3 nucleotides: TGTGCCAGCAGCCAGGGCGAAGATACGCAGTATTTT.

The sample holds a few counts of this clonotype. The rearrangement joins TRBV7-2 to TRBJ2-3, with D unresolved. Germline assignment: CDR1 SGHTA and CDR2 FQGNSA. There are 16 residues in the CDR3. V was pared by 2 bases and J by 2 bases, with 14 bases between. The CDR3 is CASSLLTLTITDTQYF. CDR3 nucleotides: TGTGCCAGCAGCTTATTAACTTTAACAATCACAGATACGCAGTATTTT. Drawing the rest from reference TRBV7-2 and TRBJ2-3, the complete variable domain is GAGVSQSPSNKVTEKGKDVELRCDPISGHTALYWYRQSLGQGLEFLIYFQGNSAPDKSGLPSDRFSAERTGGSVSTLTIQRTQQEDSAVYLCASSLLTLTITDTQYFGPGTRLTVL.

There are many counts of this clonotype. The chain uses TRBV12-3 or TRBV12-4 and TRBJ1-5; D is unresolved. V was cut by 6 bases and J by 6 bases, with 12 bases left in between. There are 13 residues in the CDR3. CDR3: CASRGLGFQPQHF. The CDR3 DNA is TGTGCCAGCAGGGGTTTGGGGTTTCAGCCCCAGCATTTT.

This clonotype was counted many times. The rearrangement links TRBV3-1 to TRBJ2-7, with D perhaps TRBD2 (6 bases). CDR1 LGHDT and CDR2 YNNKEL come from the germline V gene (reference sequence). The germline V and J ends were trimmed by 5 bases and 9 bases, with 11 bases remaining between them. The CDR3 is 11 amino acids. In DNA, the CDR3 is TGTGCCAGCAGCAGTAGCGGCTTGCAGTACTTC. As protein: CASSSSGLQYF.

In its sample, this clonotype was seen many times. The chain employs TRBV5-7 and TRBJ2-1; 8 bases are shared with TRBD2. TRBV5-7 is known as an ORF, though its function is uncertain. There are 15 residues in the CDR3. The V and J ends lost 6 bases and 8 bases, in that order; junction bases with no gene match: 13. The CDR3 here is CASKKTGGPGDEQFF. CDR3 DNA sequence: TGTGCCAGCAAGAAGACGGGAGGGCCTGGGGATGAGCAGTTCTTC.

This clonotype occurred many times. The rearrangement joins TRBV29-1 to TRBJ2-3, with 7 positions matching TRBD2. This CDR3 comprises 12 residues. V dropped 8 bases and J dropped 4; count of bases not matched to a gene: 6. CDR1 and CDR2 (germline): SQVTM, ANQGSEA. The CDR3: CSSLAGADTQYF. In DNA, the CDR3 is TGCAGCTCGTTAGCGGGCGCAGATACGCAGTATTTT.

This clonotype was counted many times. Germline and junction disagree at one end, which may indicate a read error. The chain uses TRBV9 and TRBJ1-6; D ambiguous. Germline loops: CDR1 SGDLS, CDR2 YYNGEE. The CDR3 contains 12 residues. The CDR3 loop reads CASSVGGSPLHF. The CDR3 nucleotides read TGCGCCAGCAGTGTCGGAGGTTCACCCCTCCACTTT.

This clonotype occurred many times. This sequence joins TRBV5-5 and TRBJ1-5; a possible D gene is TRBD1 (6 bases). The V and J ends lost 0 bases and 4 bases respectively, with 14 bases between them. CDR1 and CDR2 from the germline V gene are SGHKS and YYEKEE (reference sequence). The CDR3 has 16 amino acids. This chain's CDR3 is CASSLGTAILNQPQHF. CDR3 DNA: TGTGCCAGCAGCTTGGGGACAGCGATCCTAAATCAGCCCCAGCATTTT.

In this sample, this clonotype turned up many times. The J gene is TRBJ1-1, the V gene TRBV29-1, with 9 bases matching TRBD1. The CDR3 spans 13 residues. Germline V gene lookup returns CDR1 SQVTM and CDR2 ANQGSEA. V was clipped by 7 bases and J by 5 bases; unmatched bases: 8. CDR3 in amino acids: CSAGQGMYTEAFF. The CDR3 region has the DNA TGCAGCGCTGGACAGGGGATGTATACTGAAGCTTTCTTT.

Only a few counts were recorded for this clonotype. J is TRBJ2-1 and V is TRBV27, with TRBD1 as a possible D gene (5 bases). The V and J ends lost 5 bases and 6 bases respectively, with 11 bases between them. Germline loops: CDR1 MNHEY, CDR2 SMNVEV (reference sequence). The CDR3 is 13 residues long. The CDR3 DNA is TGTGCCAGCAGTCCCATTACAGGCAATGAGCAGTTCTTC. Translating it yields CASSPITGNEQFF.

On this clonotype itself: A much larger clone lies a single base off, so this may be a read error. This chain connects TRBV12-3 or TRBV12-4 to TRBJ1-5, with 8 bases that match TRBD1. The CDR3 consists of 13 residues. In DNA, the CDR3 is TGTGCCAGCCGGGACAGGAGTAATCAGCCCCACCATTTT. Translation gives CASRDRSNQPHHF.

CDR3 region: CASSSLRTDNQPQHF. The CDR3 DNA follows: TGTGCCAGCAGTTCCTTGAGGACAGACAATCAGCCCCAGCATTTT. This chain connects TRBV12-3 or TRBV12-4 to TRBJ1-5; D may be TRBD1 (6 bases). The CDR3 is 15 residues long. Deletions cut 4 bases from V and 3 bases from J, with 13 bases between.

The J gene is TRBJ2-7, the V gene TRBV27; TRBD2 matches at 7 bases. V was clipped by 5 bases and J by 0 bases; unmatched bases: 7. CDR3 length: 15 residues. Germline loops: CDR1 MNHEY, CDR2 SMNVEV (reference sequence). CDR3 bases: TGTGCCAGCAGTCGCGGAGCGGGAAGCTCCTACGAGCAGTACTTC. Translation: CASSRGAGSSYEQYF.

This clonotype has a count of ten or more. The rearrangement links TRBV10-3 to TRBJ2-7, with 8 bases lining up with TRBD1. V was clipped by 11 bases and J by 6 bases; unmatched bases: 12. Germline V lookup: CDR1 ENHRY, CDR2 SYGVKD. This CDR3 spans 13 amino acids. The CDR3 loop is CAALDRVKGEQYF. The CDR3 nucleotides read TGTGCCGCACTGGACAGGGTTAAGGGCGAGCAGTACTTC.

V gene TRBV10-3 combines with J gene TRBJ2-3; a weak D match, TRBD2 (5 bases). This CDR3 contains 16 residues. The germline CDR1 and CDR2 sequences are ENHRY and SYGVKD. Trimming shortened V by 1 base and J by 1 base, and 12 bases separated the two germline ends. In DNA form, the CDR3 reads TGTGCCATCAGTGAGTATCGGGGAGCGGGCACAGATACGCAGTATTTT. Residues: CAISEYRGAGTDTQYF.

This clonotype was recorded at least ten times. The chain has TRBV3-1 and TRBJ2-1, with unresolved D. This CDR3 is 13 amino acids long. Per the germline V gene, CDR1 is LGHDT and CDR2 is YNNKEL (reference sequence). Trimming took 4 bases from V and 0 from J, leaving 4 bases between them. CDR3 sequence: CASSPSSYNEQFF. CDR3 DNA sequence: TGTGCCAGCAGCCCGAGCTCCTACAATGAGCAGTTCTTC.

The gene calls are TRBV29-1 and TRBJ2-1; 12 nucleotides agree with TRBD1. V was pared by 3 bases and J by 8 bases, with 2 bases of the junction left unmatched. Germline loops: CDR1 SQVTM, CDR2 ANQGSEA. CDR3 size: 13 residues. The CDR3 here is CSVEGQGAYEQFF. DNA for the CDR3: TGCAGCGTTGAGGGACAGGGGGCCTATGAGCAGTTCTTC.

CDR3 nucleotides: TGTGCCATCAGTGTCGGGGCAGAATCCTACGAGCAGTACTTC. Translating it yields CAISVGAESYEQYF. The chain has TRBV10-3 and TRBJ2-7; tentatively, D is TRBD1 or TRBD2 (5 bases each). CDR1 and CDR2 (germline): ENHRY, SYGVKD. There are 14 residues in the CDR3. The V end was cut by 4 bases, the J end by 1 base, with 11 bases between.

This clonotype has a handful of counts. CDR3 amino acids: CASSQDPGLGETQYF. Written as DNA, the CDR3 is TGTGCCAGCAGCCAAGATCCAGGACTAGGAGAGACCCAGTACTTC. The chain uses TRBV4-2 and TRBJ2-5; TRBD2 matches 7 bases. With V trimmed by 0 bases and J by 4 bases, 5 bases remained unmatched. Germline V gene lookup returns CDR1 LGHNA and CDR2 YNFKEQ. The CDR3 is 15 amino acids.

This chain connects TRBV29-1 to TRBJ2-1, with TRBD2 as a possible D gene (6 bases). Germline V lookup: CDR1 SQVTM, CDR2 ANQGSEA. V lost 4 bases and J lost 2, with 12 bases in between. The CDR3 extends over 14 amino acids. The CDR3 DNA is TGCAGCGTTGTCTCGGGAGAGGCCTACAATGAGCAGTTCTTC. Translated: CSVVSGEAYNEQFF.

The J gene is TRBJ2-7, the V gene TRBV27; 10 positions match TRBD1. The CDR3 totals 14 residues. V gave up 3 bases and J gave up 6 bases; unmatched junction bases: 5. Germline V gene lookup returns CDR1 MNHEY and CDR2 SMNVEV (reference sequence). The CDR3 DNA sequence: TGTGCCAGCAGTTTGGGACAGGGGAGGGGCGAGCAGTACTTC. This sequence encodes CASSLGQGRGEQYF.

Regarding this clonotype: A much larger clonotype is one base distant, so this may be a read error. This chain joins TRBV12-3 or TRBV12-4 and TRBJ1-1, with 7 bases aligning to TRBD1. The CDR3 runs 13 residues. The CDR3 spells CASTPGQRAEASF. The CDR3 DNA sequence: TGTGCCAGCACACCGGGACAGAGAGCTGAAGCTTCCTTT.

The chain combines TRBV4-2 with TRBJ1-5; no clear D. Between the trimmed V and J ends, which lost 4 bases and 4 bases, there was a span of 11 bases. Looked up from germline, CDR1 is LGHNA and CDR2 is YNFKEQ. This CDR3 is built from 14 residues. Here the CDR3 reads CASSLRTDNQPQHF. CDR3 nucleotide sequence: TGTGCCAGCAGCCTCCGGACGGATAATCAGCCCCAGCATTTT.

This clonotype was seen more than once but under ten times. The rearrangement joins TRBV5-1 to TRBJ1-4, with 10 bases lining up with TRBD1. J gave up 7 bases and V 4 bases, and 4 bases lay outside the gene matches. The CDR3 is made up of 14 amino acids. Looked up from germline, CDR1 is SGHRS and CDR2 is YFSETQ. CDR3 coding DNA: TGCGCCAGCAGCCCTGGACAGGGGGTTGAAAAACTGTTTTTT. Translated, it gives CASSPGQGVEKLFF.

There are a few counts of this clonotype. The chain recombines TRBV19 with TRBJ2-1; 9 bases are shared with TRBD1. The CDR3 length is 16 residues. Per the germline V gene, CDR1 is LNHDA and CDR2 is SQIVND (reference sequence). The J segment lost 0 bases and the V segment lost 3 bases, leaving 3 bases of the junction unmatched. The CDR3 here is CASSIQTGGSYNEQFF. As DNA, the CDR3 is TGTGCCAGTAGTATCCAGACAGGGGGCTCCTACAATGAGCAGTTCTTC.

Many counts were recorded for this clonotype. The chain carries TRBV28 and TRBJ2-7; D unclear. Germline V gene lookup returns CDR1 MDHEN and CDR2 SYDVKM. This CDR3 comprises 14 residues. V shed 2 bases and J shed 2 bases, with 10 bases lying between them. The DNA of the CDR3 is TGTGCCAGCAGTTTAATCGGGCCAGCCTACGAGCAGTACTTC. Protein: CASSLIGPAYEQYF. Full variable domain (outside the CDR3, taken from reference TRBV28 and TRBJ2-7): DVKVTQSSRYLVKRTGEKVFLECVQDMDHENMFWYRQDPGLGLRLIYFSYDVKMKEKGDIPEGYSVSREKKERFSLILESASTNQTSMYLCASSLIGPAYEQYFGPGTRLTVT.